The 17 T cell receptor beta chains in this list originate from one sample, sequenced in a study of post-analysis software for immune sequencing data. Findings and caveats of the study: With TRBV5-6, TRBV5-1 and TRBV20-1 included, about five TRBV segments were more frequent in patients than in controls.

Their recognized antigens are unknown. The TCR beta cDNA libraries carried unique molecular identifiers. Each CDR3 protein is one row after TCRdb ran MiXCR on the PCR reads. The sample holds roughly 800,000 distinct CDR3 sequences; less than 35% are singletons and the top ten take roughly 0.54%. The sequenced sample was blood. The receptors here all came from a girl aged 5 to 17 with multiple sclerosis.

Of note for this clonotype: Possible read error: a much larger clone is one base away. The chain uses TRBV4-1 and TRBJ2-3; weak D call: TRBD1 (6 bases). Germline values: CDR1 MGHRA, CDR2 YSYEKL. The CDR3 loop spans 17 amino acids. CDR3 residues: CASSQYSTGSQTDTRYF. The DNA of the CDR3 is TGCGCCAGCAGCCAATACTCTACAGGGAGTCAGACAGATACGCGGTATTTT.

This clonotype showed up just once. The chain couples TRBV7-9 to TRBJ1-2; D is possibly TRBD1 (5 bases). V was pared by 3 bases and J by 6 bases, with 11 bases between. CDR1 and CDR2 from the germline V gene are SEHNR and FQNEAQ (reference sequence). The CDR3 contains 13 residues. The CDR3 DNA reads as TGTGCCAGCAGCTTGGATGCGGGGGATGGCTACACCTTC. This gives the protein CASSLDAGDGYTF.

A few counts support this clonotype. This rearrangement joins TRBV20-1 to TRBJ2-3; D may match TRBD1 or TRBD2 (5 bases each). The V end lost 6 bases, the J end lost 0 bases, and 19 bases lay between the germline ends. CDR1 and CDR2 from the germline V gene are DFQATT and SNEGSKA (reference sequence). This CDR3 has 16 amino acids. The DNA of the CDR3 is TGCAGTGCCACAGCGATAAGCGAGGGGAGCACAGATACGCAGTATTTT. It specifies CSATAISEGSTDTQYF.

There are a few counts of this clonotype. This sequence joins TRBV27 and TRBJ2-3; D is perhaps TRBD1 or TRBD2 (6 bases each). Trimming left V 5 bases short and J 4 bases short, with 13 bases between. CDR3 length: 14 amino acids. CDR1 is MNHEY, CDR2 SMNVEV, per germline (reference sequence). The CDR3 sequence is CASSPHREADTQYF. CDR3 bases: TGTGCCAGCAGTCCCCACAGGGAGGCAGATACGCAGTATTTT.

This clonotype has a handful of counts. The CDR3 coding sequence is TGTGCCAGCACCAACTTGGGACAGGGGGCGAACACCGGGGAGCTGTTTTTT. It yields the protein CASTNLGQGANTGELFF. The chain joins TRBV3-1 to TRBJ2-2, with 11 bases lining up with TRBD1. CDR3 length: 17 residues. From germline, CDR1 is LGHDT and CDR2 YNNKEL (reference sequence). With V trimmed by 7 bases and J by 0 bases, 7 bases remained unmatched.

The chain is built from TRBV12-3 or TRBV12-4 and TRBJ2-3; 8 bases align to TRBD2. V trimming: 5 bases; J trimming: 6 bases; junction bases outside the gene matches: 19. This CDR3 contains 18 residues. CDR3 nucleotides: TGTGCCAGCAGTAATCATGTCGGGGGGGAGGCCTACCTGGATACGCAGTATTTT. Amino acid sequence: CASSNHVGGEAYLDTQYF.

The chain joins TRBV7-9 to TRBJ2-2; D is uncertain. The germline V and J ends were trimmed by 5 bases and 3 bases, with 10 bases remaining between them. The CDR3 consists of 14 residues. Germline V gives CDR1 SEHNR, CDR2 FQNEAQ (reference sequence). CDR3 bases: TGTGCCAGCAGCAATCTAATATACACCGGGGAGCTGTTTTTT. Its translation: CASSNLIYTGELFF.

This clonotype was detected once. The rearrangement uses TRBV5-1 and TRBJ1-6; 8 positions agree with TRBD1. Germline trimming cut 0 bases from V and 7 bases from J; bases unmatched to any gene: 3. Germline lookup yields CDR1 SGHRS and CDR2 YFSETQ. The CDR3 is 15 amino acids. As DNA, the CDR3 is TGCGCCAGCAGCTTGGTAACAGGGGGAAATTCACCCCTCCACTTT. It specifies CASSLVTGGNSPLHF.

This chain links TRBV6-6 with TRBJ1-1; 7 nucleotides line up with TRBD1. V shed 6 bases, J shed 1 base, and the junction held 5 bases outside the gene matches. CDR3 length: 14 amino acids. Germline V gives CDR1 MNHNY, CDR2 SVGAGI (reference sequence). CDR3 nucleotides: TGTGCCAGCAGACCCGGGACAGAGAACACTGAAGCTTTCTTT. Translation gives CASRPGTENTEAFF.

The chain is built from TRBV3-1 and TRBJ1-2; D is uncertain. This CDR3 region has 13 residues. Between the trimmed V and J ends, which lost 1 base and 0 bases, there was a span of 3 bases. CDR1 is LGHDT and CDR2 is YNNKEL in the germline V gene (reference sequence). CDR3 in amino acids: CASSQVANYGYTF. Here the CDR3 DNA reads TGTGCCAGCAGCCAAGTGGCTAACTATGGCTACACCTTC.

The CDR3 coding sequence is TGCAGTGCTAGAGATGCCGGGAGTAATTCACCCCTCCACTTT. Translating gives CSARDAGSNSPLHF. This chain links TRBV20-1 with TRBJ1-6; D remains ambiguous. V was trimmed by 0 bases and J by 6 bases, leaving 9 bases between them. Germline assignment: CDR1 DFQATT and CDR2 SNEGSKA (reference sequence). The CDR3 length is 14 residues.

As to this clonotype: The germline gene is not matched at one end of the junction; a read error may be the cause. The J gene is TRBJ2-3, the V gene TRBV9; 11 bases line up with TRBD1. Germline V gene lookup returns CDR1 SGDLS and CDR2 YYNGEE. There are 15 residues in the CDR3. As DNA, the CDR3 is TGTGCCAACAGCAGGGGACAGGGGGTCACAGATACGCAGTATTTT. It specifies CANSRGQGVTDTQYF. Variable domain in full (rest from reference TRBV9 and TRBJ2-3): DSGVTQTPKHLITATGQRVTLRCSPRSGDLSVYWYQQSLDQGLQFLIQYYNGEERAKGNILERFSAQQFPDLHSELNLSSLELGDSALYFCANSRGQGVTDTQYFGPGTRLTVL.

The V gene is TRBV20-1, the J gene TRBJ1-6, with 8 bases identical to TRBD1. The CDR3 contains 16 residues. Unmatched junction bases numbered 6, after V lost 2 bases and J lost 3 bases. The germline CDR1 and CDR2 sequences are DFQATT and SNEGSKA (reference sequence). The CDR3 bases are TGCAGTGCTAGAAGCCGGGACAGGAACTATAATTCACCCCTCCACTTT. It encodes CSARSRDRNYNSPLHF.

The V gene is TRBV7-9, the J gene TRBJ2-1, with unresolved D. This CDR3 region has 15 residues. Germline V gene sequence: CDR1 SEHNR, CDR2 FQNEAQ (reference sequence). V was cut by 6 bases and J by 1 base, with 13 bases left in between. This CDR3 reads CASSMTPRSYNEQFF. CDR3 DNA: TGTGCCAGCAGTATGACCCCCAGGTCCTACAATGAGCAGTTCTTC.

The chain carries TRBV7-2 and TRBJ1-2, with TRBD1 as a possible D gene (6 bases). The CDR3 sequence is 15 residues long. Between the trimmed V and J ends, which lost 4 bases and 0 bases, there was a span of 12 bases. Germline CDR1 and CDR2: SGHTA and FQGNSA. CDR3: CASSYNRASNYGYTF. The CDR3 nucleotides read TGTGCCAGCAGCTACAACAGGGCATCTAACTATGGCTACACCTTC.

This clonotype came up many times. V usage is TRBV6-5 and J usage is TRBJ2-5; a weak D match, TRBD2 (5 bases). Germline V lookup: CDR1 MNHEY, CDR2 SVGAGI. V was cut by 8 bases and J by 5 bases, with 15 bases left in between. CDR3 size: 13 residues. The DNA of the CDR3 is TGTGCCAGCTCGCGGGTAGCTATCGAGACCCAGTACTTC. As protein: CASSRVAIETQYF.

CDR3 coding DNA: TGTGCTAGGAAGAGGGGGACTATCACAGATACGCAGTATTTT. Translation: CARKRGTITDTQYF. This rearrangement joins TRBV12-5 to TRBJ2-3, with D perhaps matching TRBD2 (7 bases). V lost 9 bases and J lost 2, with 15 bases in between. The CDR3 runs to 14 residues. Germline V lookup: CDR1 LGHNT, CDR2 FRNRAP.